A selection of T cell receptor beta chains follows, all from one sample in a study of blood T cell repertoires in COVID-19. Repertoires were generated with immunoSEQ multiplex PCR, while TCRdb's copy carries only in-frame clones and drops some. Here the sample spans about 130,000 clones, about four fifths being singletons. Sequenced input: peripheral blood. The receptor set was obtained from a woman between 65 and 79 years old with COVID-19, enrolled during active disease. The CDR3 runs from the conserved cysteine through the conserved F or W. A D gene is named only where the DNA matches it firmly. Where a row states a size, it is once, few, many or the class of an expanded clone; other rows omit it.

TRBV6-5	.	once	15	TRBJ2-2	CASSQYSLNTGELFF	TGTGCCAGCAGCCAATATAGCCTGAACACCGGGGAGCTGTTTTTT
TRBV24-1	.	.	11	TRBJ2-7	CATSDYNEQYF	TGTGCCACCAGTGATTATAACGAGCAGTACTTC
TRBV6-1	TRBD1	.	16	TRBJ1-1	CASSEYTGTGNTEAFF	TGTGCCAGCAGTGAGTATACCGGGACAGGGAACACTGAAGCTTTCTTT
TRBV7-2	TRBD1	.	14	TRBJ2-7	CASSLNRGRGEQYF	TGTGCCAGCAGCTTAAACAGGGGGCGGGGAGAGCAGTACTTC
TRBV28	TRBD2	few	18	TRBJ2-7	CASSPPVPRGGYSYEQYF	TGTGCCAGCAGCCCACCCGTCCCGCGGGGGGGTTACTCCTACGAGCAGTACTTC
TRBV24-1	.	.	15	TRBJ1-1	CATSDSTAMNTEAFF	TGTGCCACCAGTGATTCCACAGCTATGAACACTGAAGCTTTCTTT
TRBV30	.	.	12	TRBJ2-3	CAWNAVTDTQYF	TGTGCCTGGAATGCGGTCACAGATACGCAGTATTTT
TRBV19	.	few	12	TRBJ1-2	CASSIVNYGYTF	TGTGCCAGTAGTATAGTAAACTATGGCTACACCTTC
TRBV27	.	.	16	TRBJ1-5	CASSPYLGTTNQPQHF	TGTGCCAGCAGCCCATACCTCGGGACAACCAATCAGCCCCAGCATTTT
TRBV19	TRBD1	once	15	TRBJ2-7	CASSMGGQGTYEQYF	TGTGCCAGTAGTATGGGGGGACAGGGAACCTACGAGCAGTACTTC
TRBV7-3	.	.	13	TRBJ1-1	CASSPRGVAEAFF	TGTGCCAGCAGCCCCCGGGGGGTCGCTGAAGCTTTCTTT
TRBV25-1	TRBD2	.	15	TRBJ2-3	CASSGLATSTDTQYF	TGTGCCAGCTCTGGACTAGCCACTAGCACAGATACGCAGTATTTT
TRBV19	.	.	16	TRBJ2-2	CASSIDPPGRTGELFF	TGTGCCAGTAGTATAGATCCCCCTGGGAGGACCGGGGAGCTGTTTTTT
TRBV30	TRBD1	once	15	TRBJ2-7	CAWRAVGTGGAGQYF	TGTGCCTGGAGAGCAGTTGGGACAGGGGGCGCAGGGCAGTACTTC
TRBV5-4	.	.	16	TRBJ2-5	CASSRGATGRKETQYF	TGTGCCAGCAGCCGGGGGGCAACAGGGAGAAAGGAGACCCAGTACTTC
TRBV6-5	TRBD1	.	14	TRBJ2-7	CASSYRQGYYEQYF	TGTGCCAGCAGTTACAGACAGGGCTACTACGAGCAGTACTTC
TRBV5-5	.	.	14	TRBJ1-1	CASSQAGRNTEAFF	TGTGCCAGCAGCCAGGCGGGGCGTAACACTGAAGCTTTCTTT
TRBV3-1/TRBV3-2	TRBD2	.	15	TRBJ2-7	CASSLAGGASGEQYF	TGTGCCAGCTCCCTAGCGGGGGGCGCGTCAGGCGAGCAGTACTTC
TRBV3-1/TRBV3-2	.	.	15	TRBJ1-2	CASSQVSGGGSGYTF	TGTGCCAGCAGCCAAGTTAGTGGCGGGGGGAGCGGCTACACCTTC
TRBV19	TRBD1	.	16	TRBJ1-2	CASNLLTGGEGNGYTF	TGTGCCAGTAATCTACTGACAGGGGGCGAAGGAAATGGCTACACCTTC
TRBV20-1	.	once	10	TRBJ1-2	CSARSYGYTF	TGCAGTGCACGGAGCTATGGCTACACCTTC
TRBV7-3	TRBD1	.	20	TRBJ1-1	CASSQRGVGQGLIGGTEAFF	TGTGCCAGCAGCCAAAGGGGGGTGGGACAGGGACTTATTGGTGGCACTGAAGCTTTCTTT
TRBV10-3	TRBD2	.	14	TRBJ2-3	CAIRAAGGTDTQYF	TGTGCCATCAGAGCTGCGGGGGGCACAGATACGCAGTATTTT
TRBV11-3	TRBD2	once	14	TRBJ2-1	CASSPGTSVNEQFF	TGTGCCAGCAGCCCCGGGACTAGCGTCAATGAGCAGTTCTTC
TRBV9	TRBD1	.	15	TRBJ1-2	CASSPGQGAWYGYTF	TGTGCCAGCAGCCCCGGACAGGGGGCTTGGTATGGCTACACCTTC
TRBV21-1	.	.	15	TRBJ2-1	CASRTTRDTYNEQFF	TGTGCCAGCAGAACCACCCGGGACACCTACAATGAGCAGTTCTTC
TRBV15	.	.	15	TRBJ1-5	CATSTGVYSNQPQHF	TGTGCCACCAGCACGGGAGTTTATAGCAATCAGCCCCAGCATTTT
TRBV19	.	few	15	TRBJ2-1	CASSTPLTSRNEQFF	TGTGCCAGTAGTACTCCACTTACTAGCCGGAATGAGCAGTTCTTC
TRBV7-2	TRBD2	.	17	TRBJ2-2	CASSLGSGGAITGELFF	TGTGCCAGCAGCTTAGGCAGCGGGGGGGCGATCACCGGGGAGCTGTTTTTT
TRBV7-8	TRBD1	.	18	TRBJ2-7	CASSFATGTGVPYYEQYF	TGTGCCAGCAGCTTCGCCACCGGGACAGGGGTCCCCTACTACGAGCAGTACTTC
TRBV21-1	.	.	15	TRBJ2-7	CASSLFRDSLYEQYF	TGTGCCAGCAGCCTATTCCGGGACAGCCTCTACGAGCAGTACTTC
TRBV2	TRBD1	.	15	TRBJ2-1	CASSVDRGAYNEQFF	TGTGCCAGCAGCGTAGACAGGGGGGCGTACAATGAGCAGTTCTTC
TRBV7-9	.	.	17	TRBJ2-6	CASTSPTGSSGANVLTF	TGTGCCAGCACCTCCCCCACAGGGAGCTCTGGGGCCAACGTCCTGACTTTC
TRBV2	.	.	14	TRBJ2-5	CASNLQGFQETQYF	TGTGCCAGCAACCTACAGGGTTTCCAAGAGACCCAGTACTTC
TRBV24-1	.	.	15	TRBJ2-3	CATSAQGGNTDTQYF	TGTGCCACCAGTGCCCAGGGGGGAAACACAGATACGCAGTATTTT
TRBV13	.	.	15	TRBJ1-2	CASSVKLGGGYGYTF	TGTGCCAGCAGCGTCAAGCTAGGCGGGGGCTATGGCTACACCTTC
TRBV6-5	TRBD1	.	13	TRBJ2-7	CASSSTGVYEQYF	TGTGCCAGCAGCAGTACAGGGGTCTACGAGCAGTACTTC
TRBV2	.	.	12	TRBJ1-4	CANGIVQEKLFF	TGTGCCAACGGGATAGTGCAGGAAAAACTGTTTTTT
TRBV4-2	TRBD1	.	17	TRBJ2-1	CASSQSGTGRFGNEQFF	TGTGCCAGCAGCCAATCCGGGACAGGGAGGTTTGGGAATGAGCAGTTCTTC
TRBV18	.	once	12	TRBJ2-1	CASSPKGNEQFF	TGTGCCAGCTCTCCGAAGGGGAATGAGCAGTTCTTC
TRBV6-1	TRBD1	.	17	TRBJ1-5	CASSAGPGQGARQPQHF	TGTGCCAGCAGTGCGGGCCCAGGACAGGGCGCACGACAGCCCCAGCATTTT
TRBV5-1	TRBD1	few	16	TRBJ2-2	CASSLTYQGETGELFF	TGCGCCAGCAGCTTGACATATCAGGGGGAAACCGGGGAGCTGTTTTTT
TRBV6-5	.	.	13	TRBJ1-6	CASSYLGGSPLHF	TGTGCCAGCAGTTACCTTGGAGGTTCACCCCTCCACTTT
TRBV5-5	TRBD1	.	16	TRBJ2-7	CASSPTGTGLLHEQYF	TGTGCCAGCAGCCCAACCGGGACAGGGCTTCTTCACGAGCAGTACTTC
TRBV9	TRBD1	.	15	TRBJ1-1	CASSEKLQGATEAFF	TGTGCCAGCAGCGAAAAACTACAGGGGGCCACTGAAGCTTTCTTT
TRBV10-3	TRBD2	.	12	TRBJ2-1	CATRPGGREQFF	TGTGCCACCCGACCGGGGGGGCGAGAGCAGTTCTTC
TRBV19	.	.	16	TRBJ1-2	CASSIDGWRGLYGYTF	TGTGCCAGTAGTATTGATGGGTGGCGAGGTCTCTATGGCTACACCTTC
TRBV6-2/TRBV6-3	.	.	13	TRBJ2-2	CASSRQPTGELFF	TGTGCCAGCAGTCGACAGCCAACCGGGGAGCTGTTTTTT
TRBV7-9	.	.	12	TRBJ1-6	CASSLGPQALHF	TGTGCCAGCAGCTTAGGCCCTCAGGCCCTCCACTTT